Below are 7 T cell receptor beta chains sequenced from a single sample in a study of cytomegalovirus exposure and HLA in healthy donors. With 60 Vbeta and 13 Jbeta primers, the PCR was carried out. Measured with immunoSEQ multiplex PCR; TCRdb has only the in-frame clones, and not every one. This table has about 190,000 clones, around 87% appearing once. The sequenced sample was PBMCs. All receptors come from a man aged 30 to 45 in good health and CMV-seronegative.

This chain uses TRBV11-2 with TRBJ1-2; TRBD1 is a possible D gene (5 bases). The CDR3 spans 14 residues. Germline V CDR1 and CDR2: SGHAT, FQNNGV. V gave up 5 bases and J gave up 1 base, with 11 bases separating them. The CDR3 is CASSPDTINYGYTF. The CDR3, as DNA: TGTGCCAGCAGCCCGGACACGATTAACTATGGCTACACCTTC.

The gene calls are TRBV5-1 and TRBJ2-1; 11 positions agree with TRBD2. Germline V gives CDR1 SGHRS, CDR2 YFSETQ. J lost 8 bases, V lost 4 bases, and 8 bases had no gene match. The CDR3 has 15 residues. This chain's CDR3 is CASSVSGGAVDEQFF. CDR3 in DNA: TGCGCCAGCAGCGTTAGCGGGGGGGCCGTAGATGAGCAGTTCTTC.

The gene calls are TRBV19 and TRBJ1-2; 7 nucleotides align to TRBD1. Germline CDR1 is LNHDA and CDR2 is SQIVND (reference sequence). The ends lost 1 base at V and 2 bases at J; junction bases unmatched: 1. This CDR3 has 14 residues. The CDR3 DNA reads as TGTGCCAGTAGTATAGGGGGACAGAACTATGGCTACACCTTC. Protein sequence: CASSIGGQNYGYTF.

The CDR3 nucleotides are TGTGCCAGCAGTGATGGCGGCGTGAAGCGCGAGCAGTACTTC. Its translation is CASSDGGVKREQYF. The chain carries TRBV6-1 and TRBJ2-5; the D is unclear. Judging by the DNA end, TRBJ2-7 fits better; the J call may be wrong. CDR1 and CDR2 from the germline V gene are MNHNS and SASEGT. This CDR3 is 14 amino acids long.

The rearrangement joins TRBV12-2 to TRBJ1-2; TRBD1 is taken as the D call from the table, unchecked against the DNA. TRBV12-2 is a pseudogene. The CDR3 has 15 amino acids. CDR3 coding DNA: TGTGCAAGTCGCTTAGCTTCAGGTACCGACTATGGCTACACCTTC. Translating gives CASRLASGTDYGYTF.

The chain has TRBV11-2 and TRBJ2-5; 9 bases map to TRBD1. Per the germline V gene, CDR1 is SGHAT and CDR2 is FQNNGV. The CDR3 sequence is 15 residues long. The trim removed 5 bases at V and 11 bases at J, leaving 15 bases unmatched. The CDR3 DNA follows: TGTGCCAGCAGCCCGGGACAGGGCCTCCGCCGGGAGCAGTACTTC. This sequence encodes CASSPGQGLRREQYF.

A single count supports this clone. The chain carries TRBV4-1 and TRBJ2-3; D unresolved. The germline V and J ends were trimmed by 1 base and 5 bases, with 4 bases remaining between them. This CDR3 contains 12 residues. Germline CDR1 and CDR2: MGHRA and YSYEKL. DNA of the CDR3: TGCGCCAGCAGCCAAGTTAGAGATACGCAGTATTTT. The encoded protein is CASSQVRDTQYF.